This passage covers 25 T cell receptor beta chains from one sample sequenced in a study of CD8+CD57+ T cells in acquired aplastic anemia. The sequenced patients had an expansion of CD8+CD57+ cells seen by flow cytometry. Genomic DNA served as template for TCR beta VDJ and CDR3 profiling. TCRdb reprocessed the reads via MiXCR and lists one record per CDR3 protein. This table holds 270,000 or so distinct CDR3 sequences, approximately 80% found once. Sequencing was done on a sample of sorted CD4+, CD8+, or CD8+CD57+ T cells (not recorded which) from PBMCs. The receptors were gathered from a human donor with aplastic anemia.

The chain is built from TRBV13 and TRBJ1-6; the D is unclear. In germline, CDR1 is PRHDT, CDR2 FYEKMQ (reference sequence). The CDR3 spans 16 residues. Trimming removed 5 bases at V and 6 bases at J, with 17 bases between. The CDR3 protein is CASSHPYSHTNSPLHF. In DNA, the CDR3 is TGTGCCAGCAGCCATCCCTATAGCCACACTAATTCACCCCTCCACTTT.

A few counts support this clonotype. The conserved closing phenylalanine or tryptophan is absent in this CDR3, likely reflecting a read error. The DNA is left out, because the CDR3 cannot be placed on it with certainty; the CDR3 is given as TCRdb lists it. This chain links TRBV7-9 with TRBJ2-3; the table calls TRBD1, which could not be checked here. Per germline, CDR1 SEHNR and CDR2 FQNEAQ (reference sequence). Inclusive of both ends, the CDR3 amounts to 13 amino acids. CDR3 in amino acids: CASSYGGSYGANV.

In regard to this clonotype: The junction differs from germline at one of its ends, possibly a read error. The genes are TRBV2 and TRBJ1-4, with D possibly matching TRBD1 (6 bases). The CDR3 has 13 amino acids. Germline loops: CDR1 SNHLY, CDR2 FYNNEI. The CDR3 coding sequence is TGCGCCAGCGGCAGCGGGGGCAGAGATACGCAGTTTTTT. Protein sequence: CASGSGGRDTQFF.

The chain couples TRBV11-2 to TRBJ1-2, with D uncertain. The CDR3 has 14 amino acids. From germline, CDR1 is SGHAT and CDR2 FQNNGV. Trimming pared 1 base from V and 2 bases from J, leaving 8 bases between. CDR3 amino acids: CASSLVVMNYGYTF. The CDR3 DNA sequence: TGTGCCAGCAGCTTAGTCGTAATGAACTATGGCTACACCTTC.

Note on this clonotype: Relative to the germline gene, one junction end is altered; a read error may explain this. The chain employs TRBV7-9 and TRBJ1-5; no reliable D call. Germline loops: CDR1 SEHNR, CDR2 FQNEAQ (reference sequence). The CDR3 is made up of 14 amino acids. In DNA form, the CDR3 reads TGTGCCAGCTCCTGGTCGGATGAGCAGCTCTCCGGGCCATTT. It codes for CASSWSDEQLSGPF. The full variable domain, its missing parts supplied by reference TRBV7-9 and TRBJ1-5, is DTGVSQNPRHKITKRGQNVTFRCDPISEHNRLYWYRQTLGQGPEFLTYFQNEAQLEKSRLLSDRFSAERPKGSFSTLEIQRTEQGDSAMYLCASSWSDEQLSGPFGDGTRLSIL.

Concerning this clonotype itself: Likely a read error: the CDR3 ends without its conserved phenylalanine or tryptophan. Because the CDR3's place on the DNA is in doubt, the DNA is left out and the CDR3 is given as listed by TCRdb. The V gene is TRBV10-3, the J gene TRBJ2-1; the listed D gene, TRBD1, was not tested against the DNA. Germline assignment: CDR1 ENHRY and CDR2 SYGVKD. A total of 13 residues make up the CDR3, ends included. This CDR3 is CAISESRERGVNV.

The genes are TRBV15 and TRBJ2-1; maybe TRBD1 (5 bases). The CDR3 runs 13 residues. Trimming cost V 6 bases and J 0 bases, with 6 bases left between them. Per the germline V gene, CDR1 is LNHNV and CDR2 is YYDKDF (reference sequence). CDR3 coding DNA: TGTGCCACCAGAGGGGACTCCTACAATGAGCAGTTCTTC. It specifies CATRGDSYNEQFF.

CDR3 region: CASSLALYEDYF. CDR3 nucleotides: TGTGCCAGCAGCTTAGCCCTATACGAGGATTACTTC. V usage is TRBV7-2 and J usage is TRBJ2-7; D remains unclear. The CDR3 sequence is 12 residues long. The V gene's germline CDR1 is SGHTA and CDR2 FQGNSA. Deletions cut 0 bases from V and 13 bases from J, with 13 bases between. Full variable domain (rest looked up from reference TRBV7-2 and TRBJ2-7): GAGVSQSPSNKVTEKGKDVELRCDPISGHTALYWYRQSLGQGLEFLIYFQGNSAPDKSGLPSDRFSAERTGGSVSTLTIQRTQQEDSAVYLCASSLALYEDYFGPGTRLTVT.

This clonotype has just one count. This chain's CDR3 is CATSIGSGNTDQYF. CDR3 coding DNA: TGTGCCACCAGTATAGGCAGCGGGAATACTGACCAGTACTTC. The chain employs TRBV15 and TRBJ2-1, with 7 positions matching TRBD2. The J call may be mistaken, given a closer DNA end match to TRBJ2-5. CDR1 is LNHNV and CDR2 is YYDKDF in the germline V gene (reference sequence). The CDR3 spans 14 residues.

Turning to this clonotype: At one boundary the junction diverges from the germline segment, which might be a read error. The genes are TRBV7-3 and TRBJ2-3; the match to TRBD2 covers 9 bases. The CDR3 covers 14 residues. The germline V gene has CDR1 SGHTA and CDR2 FQGTGA. The CDR3 nucleotides read TGTGCCAGCAGCCCAGCGGGGGGTTGGGGAGAGACGCATTTT. It yields the protein CASSPAGGWGETHF.

This clonotype was detected only a few times. The gene calls are TRBV5-1 and TRBJ2-5; D uncertain. Trimming shortened V by 4 bases and J by 1 base, and 17 bases separated the two germline ends. This CDR3 is built from 16 residues. Germline CDR1 is SGHRS and CDR2 is YFSETQ. Written as DNA, the CDR3 is TGCGCCAGCAGCCCGACGTGGCTCCCGGCCCAAGAGACCCAGTACTTC. Residues: CASSPTWLPAQETQYF. Complete variable domain (other parts from reference TRBV5-1 and TRBJ2-5): KAGVTQTPRYLIKTRGQQVTLSCSPISGHRSVSWYQQTPGQGLQFLFEYFSETQRNKGNFPGRFSGRQFSNSRSEMNVSTLELGDSALYLCASSPTWLPAQETQYFGPGTRLLVL.

A note on this clonotype: The CDR3 does not close with the conserved phenylalanine or tryptophan, likely indicating a read error. The limits of the CDR3 on the DNA are not certain, so only TCRdb's listed CDR3 is given. The V call is TRBV7-8, the J call TRBJ2-3. Germline-derived CDR1 and CDR2 are SGHVS and FQNEAQ. Including both end residues, the CDR3 is 13 amino acids long. CDR3 region: CASSLAGSHDKQY.

In the case of this clonotype: At one boundary the junction diverges from the germline segment, which might be a read error. V and J are TRBV7-8 and TRBJ2-3; 7 positions agree with TRBD2. The CDR3 runs to 13 residues. Germline V lookup: CDR1 SGHVS, CDR2 FQNEAQ. The CDR3: CASGVGGADDHYF. Written as DNA, the CDR3 is TGTGCCAGCGGGGTGGGAGGGGCAGACGACCATTATTTC.

This chain connects TRBV5-6 to TRBJ2-7, with D possibly TRBD2 on 6 matching bases. V dropped 4 bases and J dropped 4 bases, with 15 bases sitting between them. This CDR3 has 14 amino acids. Germline assignment: CDR1 SGHDT and CDR2 YYEEEE. The chain's CDR3 is CASSLGEAFYEQYV. As DNA, the CDR3 is TGTGCCAGCAGCCTGGGGGAGGCCTTTTACGAGCAGTACGTC.

This clonotype was seen a few times. J is TRBJ1-2 and V is TRBV5-6; D remains ambiguous. The CDR3 consists of 12 residues. Trimming stripped 0 bases from V and 6 bases from J, with 6 bases between. The germline CDR1 and CDR2 sequences are SGHDT and YYEEEE. This CDR3 reads CASSLGEDGYTF. The CDR3 DNA follows: TGTGCCAGCAGCTTGGGGGAGGATGGCTACACCTTC.

J is TRBJ2-7 and V is TRBV7-9, with TRBD2 identical over 8 bases. Trimming at V came to 3 bases and at J to 3 bases, leaving 16 bases not matched to a gene. The length of the CDR3 is 18 residues. Germline V gene sequence: CDR1 SEHNR, CDR2 FQNEAQ (reference sequence). CDR3: CASSFQRSGGADYYEQYV. Here the CDR3 DNA reads TGTGCCAGCAGCTTTCAAAGAAGCGGGGGAGCCGATTACTACGAGCAGTACGTC.

This clonotype turned up a few times. The chain employs TRBV7-6 and TRBJ2-2; D unresolved. Per the germline V gene, CDR1 is SGHVS and CDR2 is FNYEAQ. This CDR3 is built from 12 residues. The ends were cut back, 2 bases at V and 8 bases at J, with 6 bases in the middle. CDR3 sequence reads: CASSLFTGELFF. In nucleotides, the CDR3 is TGTGCCAGCAGCTTATTTACGGGGGAGCTGTTTTTT.

This chain uses TRBV20-1 with TRBJ2-3, with 7 nucleotides matching TRBD2. This CDR3 region has 15 residues. J lost 2 bases, V lost 0 bases, and 5 bases had no gene match. Germline V gene lookup returns CDR1 DFQATT and CDR2 SNEGSKA (reference sequence). CDR3: CSARDMLAVTDTQYF. CDR3 sequence (DNA): TGCAGTGCTAGAGATATGCTAGCGGTCACAGATACGCAGTATTTT.

To note about this clonotype: An end of the junction does not agree with germline; a read error may underlie this. The chain carries TRBV5-4 and TRBJ2-3; D is uncertain. The germline V gene has CDR1 SGHNT and CDR2 YYREEE (reference sequence). The CDR3 has 14 residues. CDR3 in DNA: TGTGCCAGCAGCATGGGTGGAAGTCCCGATACGCAGTACTTT. As protein: CASSMGGSPDTQYF.

The V and J genes are TRBV5-1 and TRBJ1-1; D not certain. With 0 bases removed from V and 4 bases from J, the gap between germline ends came to 13 bases. The CDR3 covers 15 residues. Germline CDR1 reads SGHRS; CDR2 reads YFSETQ. CDR3 sequence reads: CASSLALTDSTEAFF. CDR3 coding DNA: TGCGCCAGCAGCTTGGCCTTAACTGATTCCACTGAAGCTTTCTTT.

A remark on this clonotype: One end of the junction fails to match germline, which may point to a read error. The rearrangement links TRBV7-2 to TRBJ2-5, with D perhaps matching TRBD1 (7 bases). The CDR3 spans 14 residues. Germline CDR1 SGHTA, CDR2 FQGNSA. As DNA, the CDR3 is TGTGCCAGCAGCTCAGACCGGGGGACAGAGGCCAATTGTTTC. Translation: CASSSDRGTEANCF.

In the case of this clonotype: Here the CDR3 omits its conserved ending phenylalanine or tryptophan, so a read error is the likely source. No DNA is shown, since the ends of the CDR3 on it are uncertain; the CDR3 is the one TCRdb lists. The CDR3 sequence is CASGDSGTDTQNFVS. V is TRBV2 and J is TRBJ1-4; the table assigns TRBD1, which was not confirmed against the DNA. The CDR3 numbers 15 amino acids, ends counted. CDR1 SNHLY and CDR2 FYNNEI come from the germline V gene.

V is TRBV7-9 and J is TRBJ2-7; D is unresolved. Germline assignment: CDR1 SEHNR and CDR2 FQNEAQ (reference sequence). The germline V and J ends were trimmed by 3 bases and 4 bases, with 25 bases remaining between them. The CDR3 sequence is 18 residues long. Here the CDR3 DNA reads TGTGCCAGCAGCTTTCATCTGAAAGGGAACACTGATTCTTACGAGCAGTACGTC. This gives the protein CASSFHLKGNTDSYEQYV.

As to this clonotype: This is likely a read error, given that the CDR3 carries no conserved phenylalanine or tryptophan at its end. No DNA is shown, since the ends of the CDR3 on it are uncertain; the CDR3 is the one TCRdb lists. V is TRBV7-9 and J is TRBJ1-2; TRBD1, the table's D call, lacks a check against the DNA. The CDR3 length equals 13 residues, ends included. Per germline, CDR1 SEHNR and CDR2 FQNEAQ (reference sequence). CDR3 region: CASSQGPGGRFTL.

In nucleotides, the CDR3 is TGTGCCAGCAGCTGGGGCTGGAGCGCCGAGTCCGAGTACTTC. Its translation is CASSWGWSAESEYF. V gene TRBV7-2 combines with J gene TRBJ2-5, with D maybe TRBD1 (5 bases). The CDR3 totals 14 residues. Germline CDR1 is SGHTA and CDR2 is FQGNSA. V lost 4 bases, J lost 12 bases, and 21 bases lay in between.